The present T cell receptor beta chain was sequenced within a study of cytomegalovirus exposure and HLA in healthy donors. Germline V gene data show CDR1 as SGHRS and CDR2 as YFSETQ. This CDR3 comprises 15 residues. Trimming cost V 5 bases and J 5 bases; bases outside gene matches: 5. This clone was observed once. Amplification used 60 Vbeta primers and 13 Jbeta primers. Sequencing was performed with immunoSEQ multiplex PCR; in TCRdb, only in-frame clones are kept and a portion is missing. Of approximately 160,000 clones in the sample, more than 70% were seen once. This TCR was sampled from a boy between 2 and 10 years old in good health and CMV-seronegative. The chain recombines TRBV5-1 with TRBJ2-1, with TRBD2 matching 12 bases. Specimen: PBMCs. The CDR3 is CASSTSGGPNNEQFF. Written as DNA, the CDR3 is TGCGCCAGCAGTACTAGCGGGGGGCCCAACAATGAGCAGTTCTTC.